This T cell receptor (beta chain) derives from a study of CD8 T cells in ankylosing spondylitis. The CDR3 is made up of 15 amino acids. J was trimmed by 7 bases and V by 0 bases; bases with no gene match: 2. Looked up from germline, CDR1 is SGHRS and CDR2 is YFSETQ. This clonotype was recorded many times. TCRdb reprocessed the 5' RACE reads with MiXCR, giving one entry per CDR3 protein. The sample has around 140,000 distinct CDR3 sequences; 10% to 12% are singletons. The source of this sequence is a female donor with ankylosing spondylitis or in good health (not recorded which). The sequenced sample was blood, either unsorted or a sorted T cell fraction (not recorded which). The rearrangement uses TRBV5-1 and TRBJ1-6, with 9 bases identical to TRBD1. The CDR3 here is CASSLDRGPNSPLHF. CDR3 in DNA: TGCGCCAGCAGCTTGGACAGGGGGCCGAATTCACCCCTCCACTTT.